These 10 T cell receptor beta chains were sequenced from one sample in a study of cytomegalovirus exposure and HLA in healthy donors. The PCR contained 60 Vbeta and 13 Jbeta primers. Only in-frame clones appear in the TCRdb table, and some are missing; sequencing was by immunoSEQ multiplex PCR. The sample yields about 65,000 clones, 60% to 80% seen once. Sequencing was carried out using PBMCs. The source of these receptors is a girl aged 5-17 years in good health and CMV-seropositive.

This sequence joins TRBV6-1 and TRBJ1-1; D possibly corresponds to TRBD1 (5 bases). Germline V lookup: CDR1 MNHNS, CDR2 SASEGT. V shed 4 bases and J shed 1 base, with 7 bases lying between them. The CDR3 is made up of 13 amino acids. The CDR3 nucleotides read TGTGCCAGCAGTGTCCAGGGGAACACTGAAGCTTTCTTT. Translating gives CASSVQGNTEAFF.

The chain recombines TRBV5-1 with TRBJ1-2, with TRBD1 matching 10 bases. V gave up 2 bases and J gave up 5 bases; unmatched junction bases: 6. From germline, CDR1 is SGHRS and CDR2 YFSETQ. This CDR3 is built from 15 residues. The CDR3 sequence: CASSLGPDRGYGYTF. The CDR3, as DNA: TGCGCCAGCAGCTTAGGTCCGGACAGGGGGTATGGCTACACCTTC.

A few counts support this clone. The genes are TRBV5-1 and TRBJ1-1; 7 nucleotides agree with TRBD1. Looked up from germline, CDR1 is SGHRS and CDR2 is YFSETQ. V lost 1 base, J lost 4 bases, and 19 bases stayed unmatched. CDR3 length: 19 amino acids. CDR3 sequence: CASSLKEGAGHSLFTEAFF. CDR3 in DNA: TGCGCCAGCAGCTTGAAGGAGGGGGCCGGTCATTCCCTCTTCACTGAAGCTTTCTTT.

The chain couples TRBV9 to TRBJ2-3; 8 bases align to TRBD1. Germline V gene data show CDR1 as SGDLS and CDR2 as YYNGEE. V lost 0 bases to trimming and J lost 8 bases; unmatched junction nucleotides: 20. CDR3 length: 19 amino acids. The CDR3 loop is CASSVAWQGAASGLGTQYF. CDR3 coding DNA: TGTGCCAGCAGCGTAGCATGGCAGGGGGCCGCGTCAGGGTTAGGTACGCAGTATTTT.

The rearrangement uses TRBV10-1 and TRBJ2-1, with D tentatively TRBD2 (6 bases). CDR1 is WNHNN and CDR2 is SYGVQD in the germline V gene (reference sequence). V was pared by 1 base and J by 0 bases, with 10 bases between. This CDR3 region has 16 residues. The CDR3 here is CASSELIGSSYNEQFF. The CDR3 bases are TGCGCCAGCAGTGAGTTGATCGGGAGCTCCTACAATGAGCAGTTCTTC.

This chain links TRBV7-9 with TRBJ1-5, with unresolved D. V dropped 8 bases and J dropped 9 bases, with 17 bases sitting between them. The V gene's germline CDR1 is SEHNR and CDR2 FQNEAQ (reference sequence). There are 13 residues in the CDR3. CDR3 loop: CASEFDRGSPQHF. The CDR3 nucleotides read TGTGCCAGCGAATTCGACCGCGGTTCGCCCCAGCATTTT.

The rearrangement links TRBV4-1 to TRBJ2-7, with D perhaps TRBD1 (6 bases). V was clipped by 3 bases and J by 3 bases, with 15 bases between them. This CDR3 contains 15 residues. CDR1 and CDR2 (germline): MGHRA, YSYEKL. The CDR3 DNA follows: TGCGCCAGCAGCCAGTTTTGGGGGCTTTTCTACGAGCAGTACTTC. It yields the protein CASSQFWGLFYEQYF.

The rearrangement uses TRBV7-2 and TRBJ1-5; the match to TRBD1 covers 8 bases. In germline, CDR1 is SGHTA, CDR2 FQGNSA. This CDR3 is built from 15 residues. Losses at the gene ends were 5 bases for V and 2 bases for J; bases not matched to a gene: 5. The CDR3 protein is CASSQTQGGNQPQHF. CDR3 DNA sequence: TGTGCCAGCAGCCAGACACAGGGGGGCAATCAGCCCCAGCATTTT.

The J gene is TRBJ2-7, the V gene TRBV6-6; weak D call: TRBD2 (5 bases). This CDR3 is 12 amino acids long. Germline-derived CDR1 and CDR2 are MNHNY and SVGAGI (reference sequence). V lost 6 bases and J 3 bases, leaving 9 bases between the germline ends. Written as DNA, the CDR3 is TGTGCCAGCAGACCCGGGGTCTACGAGCAGTACTTC. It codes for CASRPGVYEQYF.

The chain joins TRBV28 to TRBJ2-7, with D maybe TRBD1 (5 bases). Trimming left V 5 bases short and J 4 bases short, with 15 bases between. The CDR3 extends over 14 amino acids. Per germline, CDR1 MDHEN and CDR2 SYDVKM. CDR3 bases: TGTGCCAGCAGTCAGACAGCCGATGTTTACGAGCAGTACTTC. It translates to CASSQTADVYEQYF. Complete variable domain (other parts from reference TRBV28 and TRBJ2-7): DVKVTQSSRYLVKRTGEKVFLECVQDMDHENMFWYRQDPGLGLRLIYFSYDVKMKEKGDIPEGYSVSREKKERFSLILESASTNQTSMYLCASSQTADVYEQYFGPGTRLTVT.